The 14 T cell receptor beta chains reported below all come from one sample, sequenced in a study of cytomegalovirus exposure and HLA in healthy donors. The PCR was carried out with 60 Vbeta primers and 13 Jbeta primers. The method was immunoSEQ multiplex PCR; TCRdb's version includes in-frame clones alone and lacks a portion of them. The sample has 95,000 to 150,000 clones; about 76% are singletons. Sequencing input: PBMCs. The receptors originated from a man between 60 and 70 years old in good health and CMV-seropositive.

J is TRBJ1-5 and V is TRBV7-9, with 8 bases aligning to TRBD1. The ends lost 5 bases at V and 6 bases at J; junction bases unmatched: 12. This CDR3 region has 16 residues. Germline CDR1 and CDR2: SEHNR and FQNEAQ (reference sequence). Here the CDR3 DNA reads TGTGCCAGCAGCGGTAGAGGTTCAGGGGGCGGTCAGCCCCAGCATTTT. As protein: CASSGRGSGGGQPQHF.

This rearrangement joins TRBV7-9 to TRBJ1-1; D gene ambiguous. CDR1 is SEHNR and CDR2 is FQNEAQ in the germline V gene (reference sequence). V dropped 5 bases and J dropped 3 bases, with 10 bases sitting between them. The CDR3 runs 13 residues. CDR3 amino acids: CASSLVADTEAFF. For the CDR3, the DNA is TGTGCCAGCAGCCTGGTGGCGGACACTGAAGCTTTCTTT.

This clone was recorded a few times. The CDR3 spells CASSQDDSAEQFSYEQYF. CDR3 nucleotide sequence: TGCGCCAGCAGCCAAGACGACAGCGCCGAACAGTTCTCCTACGAGCAGTACTTC. The rearrangement joins TRBV4-1 to TRBJ2-7, with a weak D call TRBD1 (5 bases). Trimming cost V 0 bases and J 0 bases, with 18 bases left between them. Germline V gives CDR1 MGHRA, CDR2 YSYEKL. The CDR3 totals 18 residues.

CDR3 protein: CASARTGYEQYF. The CDR3, as DNA: TGTGCCAGCGCTAGAACGGGTTACGAGCAGTACTTC. The rearrangement uses TRBV19 and TRBJ2-7; D is uncertain. V lost 9 bases, J lost 4 bases, and 13 bases lay in between. Germline CDR1 is LNHDA and CDR2 is SQIVND (reference sequence). CDR3 size: 12 residues.

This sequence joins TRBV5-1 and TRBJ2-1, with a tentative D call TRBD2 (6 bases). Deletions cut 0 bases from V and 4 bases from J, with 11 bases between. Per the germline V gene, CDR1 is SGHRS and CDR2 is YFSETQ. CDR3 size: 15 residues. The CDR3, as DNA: TGCGCCAGCAGCTTGGGCGGGACCCCATACAATGAGCAGTTCTTC. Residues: CASSLGGTPYNEQFF.

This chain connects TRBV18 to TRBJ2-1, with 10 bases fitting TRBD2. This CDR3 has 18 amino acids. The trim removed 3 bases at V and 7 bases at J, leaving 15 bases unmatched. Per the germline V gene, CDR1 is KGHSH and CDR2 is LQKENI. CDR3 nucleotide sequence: TGTGCCAGCTCACCCCCGATGACTAGCGGGCCACGGTCGAATGAGCAGTTCTTC. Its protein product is CASSPPMTSGPRSNEQFF.

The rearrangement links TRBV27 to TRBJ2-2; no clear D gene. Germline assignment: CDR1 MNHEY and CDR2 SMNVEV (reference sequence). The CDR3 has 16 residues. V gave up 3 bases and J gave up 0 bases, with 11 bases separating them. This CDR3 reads CASSFIGFANTGELFF. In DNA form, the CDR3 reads TGTGCCAGCAGTTTTATCGGTTTCGCGAACACCGGGGAGCTGTTTTTT.

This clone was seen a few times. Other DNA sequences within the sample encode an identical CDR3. CDR3 amino acids: CASSRTVNTEAFF. Here the CDR3 DNA reads TGTGCCAGCAGCCGGACAGTGAACACTGAAGCTTTCTTT. The rearrangement joins TRBV7-7 to TRBJ1-1, with D perhaps TRBD1 (6 bases). V was cut by 5 bases and J by 0 bases, with 7 bases left in between. This CDR3 is built from 13 residues. The germline gives CDR1 SSHAT, CDR2 FNYEAQ (reference sequence).

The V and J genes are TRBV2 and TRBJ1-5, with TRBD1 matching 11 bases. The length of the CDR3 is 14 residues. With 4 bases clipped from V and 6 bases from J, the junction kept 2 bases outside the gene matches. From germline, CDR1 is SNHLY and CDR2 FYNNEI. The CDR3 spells CASSGTGGIQPQHF. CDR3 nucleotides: TGTGCCAGCAGTGGGACAGGGGGCATTCAGCCCCAGCATTTT.

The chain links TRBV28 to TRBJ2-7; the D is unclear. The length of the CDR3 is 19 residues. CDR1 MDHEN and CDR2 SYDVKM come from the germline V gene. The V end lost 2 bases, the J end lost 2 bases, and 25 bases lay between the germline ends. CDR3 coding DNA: TGTGCCAGCAGTTTAAGATTGGCGGTACGTCGAATTTTGACCTACGAGCAGTACTTC. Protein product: CASSLRLAVRRILTYEQYF.

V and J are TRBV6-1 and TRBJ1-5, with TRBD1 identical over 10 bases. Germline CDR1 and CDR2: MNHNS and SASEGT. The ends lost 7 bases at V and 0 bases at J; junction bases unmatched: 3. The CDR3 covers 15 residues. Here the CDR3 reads CASMGQGNSNQPQHF. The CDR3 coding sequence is TGTGCCAGCATGGGACAGGGGAATAGCAATCAGCCCCAGCATTTT.

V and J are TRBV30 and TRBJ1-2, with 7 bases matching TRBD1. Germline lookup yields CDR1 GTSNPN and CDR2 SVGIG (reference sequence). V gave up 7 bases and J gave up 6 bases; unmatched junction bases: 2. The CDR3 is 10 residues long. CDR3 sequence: CASGGNGYTF. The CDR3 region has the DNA TGTGCCTCAGGGGGAAATGGCTACACCTTC.

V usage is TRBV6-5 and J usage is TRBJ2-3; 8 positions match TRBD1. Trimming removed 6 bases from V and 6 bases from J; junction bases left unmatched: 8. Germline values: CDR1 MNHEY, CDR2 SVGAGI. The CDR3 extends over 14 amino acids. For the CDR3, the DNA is TGTGCCAGCAGACCGGACAGGGTGTCCGATACGCAGTATTTT. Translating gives CASRPDRVSDTQYF.

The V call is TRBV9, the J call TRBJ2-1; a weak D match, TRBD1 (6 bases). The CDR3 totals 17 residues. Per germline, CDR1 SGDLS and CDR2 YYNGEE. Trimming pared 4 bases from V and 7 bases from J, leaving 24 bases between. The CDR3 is CASSLSPQGRGVNEQFF. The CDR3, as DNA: TGTGCCAGCAGCCTCTCACCCCAGGGGAGAGGTGTGAATGAGCAGTTCTTC.